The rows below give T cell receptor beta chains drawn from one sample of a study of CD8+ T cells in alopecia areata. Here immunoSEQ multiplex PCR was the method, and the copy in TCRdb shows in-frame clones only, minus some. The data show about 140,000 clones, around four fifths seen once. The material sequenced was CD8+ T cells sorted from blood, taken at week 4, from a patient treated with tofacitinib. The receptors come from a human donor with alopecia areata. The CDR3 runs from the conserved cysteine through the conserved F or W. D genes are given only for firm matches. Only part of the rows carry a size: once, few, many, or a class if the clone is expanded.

cdr3_nt: TGTGCCAGCAGAGCGGACTCCACAGATACGCAGTATTTT
cdr3_aa: CASRADSTDTQYF
clone_size: few
d_call: -
j_call: TRBJ2-3
v_call: TRBV7-9

cdr3_nt: TGTGCCAGCGCCCGGGGGGCTACCGCCTACGAGCAGTACTTC
cdr3_aa: CASARGATAYEQYF
clone_size: -
d_call: -
j_call: TRBJ2-7
v_call: TRBV7-8

cdr3_nt: TGTGCCAGCAGTTTATCGGGGACAGGGCCTACCTACGAGCAGTACTTC
cdr3_aa: CASSLSGTGPTYEQYF
clone_size: -
d_call: TRBD1
j_call: TRBJ2-7
v_call: TRBV27

cdr3_nt: TGTGCCAGCAGCATAAGGGGGGCCGGCACAGATACGCAGTATTTT
cdr3_aa: CASSIRGAGTDTQYF
clone_size: few
d_call: -
j_call: TRBJ2-3
v_call: TRBV7-2

cdr3_nt: TGTGCCAGCAGTGAGTTTAGACTAGCGAAGGTCGATACGCAGTATTTT
cdr3_aa: CASSEFRLAKVDTQYF
clone_size: -
d_call: TRBD2
j_call: TRBJ2-3
v_call: TRBV6-1

cdr3_nt: TGTGCCATCAGTGAGTCCGGCAGGGATCTCTACAATGAGCAGTTCTTC
cdr3_aa: CAISESGRDLYNEQFF
clone_size: -
d_call: -
j_call: TRBJ2-1
v_call: TRBV10-3

cdr3_nt: TGCGCCAGCAGCTTCGGGGAGGGGAACACTGAAGCTTTCTTT
cdr3_aa: CASSFGEGNTEAFF
clone_size: -
d_call: -
j_call: TRBJ1-1
v_call: TRBV5-1

cdr3_nt: TGTGCCAGCAGCCAAGAGCGGGGGGCCTACAATGAGCAGTTCTTC
cdr3_aa: CASSQERGAYNEQFF
clone_size: -
d_call: TRBD2
j_call: TRBJ2-1
v_call: TRBV9

cdr3_nt: TGTGCCAGCAGTAGGGACAGGGTGGGACGCGAAAACATTCAGTACTTC
cdr3_aa: CASSRDRVGRENIQYF
clone_size: -
d_call: TRBD1
j_call: TRBJ2-4
v_call: TRBV27

cdr3_nt: TGTGCCAGCAGTTTATCCGCAGGGGGCCTCTCTGGGGCCAACGTCCTGACTTTC
cdr3_aa: CASSLSAGGLSGANVLTF
clone_size: -
d_call: TRBD1
j_call: TRBJ2-6
v_call: TRBV27

cdr3_nt: TGTGCCAGCAGCTCGGGACTAGCGGTGACCTACGAGCAGTACTTC
cdr3_aa: CASSSGLAVTYEQYF
clone_size: -
d_call: TRBD2
j_call: TRBJ2-7
v_call: TRBV5-4

cdr3_nt: TGTGCCTGGAACACAGGGGGCTACGAGCAGTACTTC
cdr3_aa: CAWNTGGYEQYF
clone_size: few
d_call: TRBD1
j_call: TRBJ2-7
v_call: TRBV30

cdr3_nt: TGTGCCATCAGTGAGTCGACAGGGTTGGGCTACGAGCAGTACTTC
cdr3_aa: CAISESTGLGYEQYF
clone_size: -
d_call: TRBD1
j_call: TRBJ2-7
v_call: TRBV10-3

cdr3_nt: TGTGCCAGCAGTCCTCCCTCGGACAGGGTAGGGGAAGCTTTCTTT
cdr3_aa: CASSPPSDRVGEAFF
clone_size: -
d_call: TRBD1
j_call: TRBJ1-1
v_call: TRBV2

cdr3_nt: TGCGCCAGCAGCTCTACCCAGCGTTCCAATGAGCAGTTCTTC
cdr3_aa: CASSSTQRSNEQFF
clone_size: -
d_call: -
j_call: TRBJ2-1
v_call: TRBV5-1

cdr3_nt: TGTGCCAGCAGTTACGATAGCGGGGGTTGGGGAGATACGCAGTATTTT
cdr3_aa: CASSYDSGGWGDTQYF
clone_size: -
d_call: TRBD2
j_call: TRBJ2-3
v_call: TRBV6-6

cdr3_nt: TGCAGCGTCCGCAGCGAGAGCCGCTACAATGAGCAGTTCTTC
cdr3_aa: CSVRSESRYNEQFF
clone_size: -
d_call: -
j_call: TRBJ2-1
v_call: TRBV29-1

cdr3_nt: TGTGCCAGCACCCTGGGGGACTTAGCCACAGATACGCAGTATTTT
cdr3_aa: CASTLGDLATDTQYF
clone_size: once
d_call: -
j_call: TRBJ2-3
v_call: TRBV13

cdr3_nt: TGTGCCAGCAGTTTTAACGATGGACAGGGTGAGACCCAGTACTTC
cdr3_aa: CASSFNDGQGETQYF
clone_size: -
d_call: TRBD1
j_call: TRBJ2-5
v_call: TRBV27

cdr3_nt: TGTGCCTGGAACAGGGAATTGTCCTACAATGAGCAGTTCTTC
cdr3_aa: CAWNRELSYNEQFF
clone_size: -
d_call: -
j_call: TRBJ2-1
v_call: TRBV30

cdr3_nt: TGTGCCAGCAGCCCTGCTCCGTCAGGGTATGAGTACTTC
cdr3_aa: CASSPAPSGYEYF
clone_size: -
d_call: -
j_call: TRBJ2-7
v_call: TRBV7-9

cdr3_nt: TGTGCCAGCAGCGGCAGGGGGCGGTGGGGCTACACCTTC
cdr3_aa: CASSGRGRWGYTF
clone_size: -
d_call: TRBD1
j_call: TRBJ1-2
v_call: TRBV11-2

cdr3_nt: TGTGCCTGGAGTGTACTAGGGGGGGTTAGCTCCTACGAGCAGTACTTC
cdr3_aa: CAWSVLGGVSSYEQYF
clone_size: once
d_call: -
j_call: TRBJ2-7
v_call: TRBV30

cdr3_nt: TGTGCCAGCAGTTACGGGACACACTACGAGCAGTACTTC
cdr3_aa: CASSYGTHYEQYF
clone_size: -
d_call: -
j_call: TRBJ2-7
v_call: TRBV2

cdr3_nt: TGTGCCTGGAGTCAGTATACGGTCACAGATACGCAGTATTTT
cdr3_aa: CAWSQYTVTDTQYF
clone_size: -
d_call: -
j_call: TRBJ2-3
v_call: TRBV30

cdr3_nt: TGTGCCAGCAGTGACCAAAGTCCCGCTAGCGGGGGTTACACCGGGGAGCTGTTTTTT
cdr3_aa: CASSDQSPASGGYTGELFF
clone_size: -
d_call: TRBD2
j_call: TRBJ2-2
v_call: TRBV2

cdr3_nt: TGCGCCAGCAGCCCTGCCCAGGGGGGGGACACCGGGGAGCTGTTTTTT
cdr3_aa: CASSPAQGGDTGELFF
clone_size: -
d_call: -
j_call: TRBJ2-2
v_call: TRBV4-1

cdr3_nt: TGTGCCAGCAGCTTAGCCGCCCTTGAAGCTTTCTTT
cdr3_aa: CASSLAALEAFF
clone_size: -
d_call: -
j_call: TRBJ1-1
v_call: TRBV7-9

cdr3_nt: TGTGCCAGCAGCTTGGCCGTCTCTAACACCATATATTTT
cdr3_aa: CASSLAVSNTIYF
clone_size: -
d_call: -
j_call: TRBJ1-3
v_call: TRBV5-6

cdr3_nt: TGTGCCAGCAGCCCTGCGCAGGGGATCTACAATGAGCAGTTCTTC
cdr3_aa: CASSPAQGIYNEQFF
clone_size: -
d_call: -
j_call: TRBJ2-1
v_call: TRBV7-3

cdr3_nt: TGTGCCAGCAGTGAGCCAGGGGGCGGTGACACCGGGGAGCTGTTTTTT
cdr3_aa: CASSEPGGGDTGELFF
clone_size: -
d_call: TRBD1
j_call: TRBJ2-2
v_call: TRBV6-1

cdr3_nt: TGTGCCAGCAGTGCCGACGTTAGCTCCTACAATGAGCAGTTCTTC
cdr3_aa: CASSADVSSYNEQFF
clone_size: -
d_call: -
j_call: TRBJ2-1
v_call: TRBV2

cdr3_nt: TGTGCCAGCAGCCAATGGACTAGCGGTGACAATGAGCAGTTCTTC
cdr3_aa: CASSQWTSGDNEQFF
clone_size: -
d_call: TRBD2
j_call: TRBJ2-1
v_call: TRBV14

cdr3_nt: TGTGCCAGCAGCGACAATGATAAACCGGGACAGGGGGCCACGAACACTGAAGCTTTCTTT
cdr3_aa: CASSDNDKPGQGATNTEAFF
clone_size: -
d_call: TRBD1
j_call: TRBJ1-1
v_call: TRBV9

cdr3_nt: TGTGCCAGCAGCTCCGACCGAGAGGAGAATGAGCAGTTCTTC
cdr3_aa: CASSSDREENEQFF
clone_size: -
d_call: -
j_call: TRBJ2-1
v_call: TRBV7-3